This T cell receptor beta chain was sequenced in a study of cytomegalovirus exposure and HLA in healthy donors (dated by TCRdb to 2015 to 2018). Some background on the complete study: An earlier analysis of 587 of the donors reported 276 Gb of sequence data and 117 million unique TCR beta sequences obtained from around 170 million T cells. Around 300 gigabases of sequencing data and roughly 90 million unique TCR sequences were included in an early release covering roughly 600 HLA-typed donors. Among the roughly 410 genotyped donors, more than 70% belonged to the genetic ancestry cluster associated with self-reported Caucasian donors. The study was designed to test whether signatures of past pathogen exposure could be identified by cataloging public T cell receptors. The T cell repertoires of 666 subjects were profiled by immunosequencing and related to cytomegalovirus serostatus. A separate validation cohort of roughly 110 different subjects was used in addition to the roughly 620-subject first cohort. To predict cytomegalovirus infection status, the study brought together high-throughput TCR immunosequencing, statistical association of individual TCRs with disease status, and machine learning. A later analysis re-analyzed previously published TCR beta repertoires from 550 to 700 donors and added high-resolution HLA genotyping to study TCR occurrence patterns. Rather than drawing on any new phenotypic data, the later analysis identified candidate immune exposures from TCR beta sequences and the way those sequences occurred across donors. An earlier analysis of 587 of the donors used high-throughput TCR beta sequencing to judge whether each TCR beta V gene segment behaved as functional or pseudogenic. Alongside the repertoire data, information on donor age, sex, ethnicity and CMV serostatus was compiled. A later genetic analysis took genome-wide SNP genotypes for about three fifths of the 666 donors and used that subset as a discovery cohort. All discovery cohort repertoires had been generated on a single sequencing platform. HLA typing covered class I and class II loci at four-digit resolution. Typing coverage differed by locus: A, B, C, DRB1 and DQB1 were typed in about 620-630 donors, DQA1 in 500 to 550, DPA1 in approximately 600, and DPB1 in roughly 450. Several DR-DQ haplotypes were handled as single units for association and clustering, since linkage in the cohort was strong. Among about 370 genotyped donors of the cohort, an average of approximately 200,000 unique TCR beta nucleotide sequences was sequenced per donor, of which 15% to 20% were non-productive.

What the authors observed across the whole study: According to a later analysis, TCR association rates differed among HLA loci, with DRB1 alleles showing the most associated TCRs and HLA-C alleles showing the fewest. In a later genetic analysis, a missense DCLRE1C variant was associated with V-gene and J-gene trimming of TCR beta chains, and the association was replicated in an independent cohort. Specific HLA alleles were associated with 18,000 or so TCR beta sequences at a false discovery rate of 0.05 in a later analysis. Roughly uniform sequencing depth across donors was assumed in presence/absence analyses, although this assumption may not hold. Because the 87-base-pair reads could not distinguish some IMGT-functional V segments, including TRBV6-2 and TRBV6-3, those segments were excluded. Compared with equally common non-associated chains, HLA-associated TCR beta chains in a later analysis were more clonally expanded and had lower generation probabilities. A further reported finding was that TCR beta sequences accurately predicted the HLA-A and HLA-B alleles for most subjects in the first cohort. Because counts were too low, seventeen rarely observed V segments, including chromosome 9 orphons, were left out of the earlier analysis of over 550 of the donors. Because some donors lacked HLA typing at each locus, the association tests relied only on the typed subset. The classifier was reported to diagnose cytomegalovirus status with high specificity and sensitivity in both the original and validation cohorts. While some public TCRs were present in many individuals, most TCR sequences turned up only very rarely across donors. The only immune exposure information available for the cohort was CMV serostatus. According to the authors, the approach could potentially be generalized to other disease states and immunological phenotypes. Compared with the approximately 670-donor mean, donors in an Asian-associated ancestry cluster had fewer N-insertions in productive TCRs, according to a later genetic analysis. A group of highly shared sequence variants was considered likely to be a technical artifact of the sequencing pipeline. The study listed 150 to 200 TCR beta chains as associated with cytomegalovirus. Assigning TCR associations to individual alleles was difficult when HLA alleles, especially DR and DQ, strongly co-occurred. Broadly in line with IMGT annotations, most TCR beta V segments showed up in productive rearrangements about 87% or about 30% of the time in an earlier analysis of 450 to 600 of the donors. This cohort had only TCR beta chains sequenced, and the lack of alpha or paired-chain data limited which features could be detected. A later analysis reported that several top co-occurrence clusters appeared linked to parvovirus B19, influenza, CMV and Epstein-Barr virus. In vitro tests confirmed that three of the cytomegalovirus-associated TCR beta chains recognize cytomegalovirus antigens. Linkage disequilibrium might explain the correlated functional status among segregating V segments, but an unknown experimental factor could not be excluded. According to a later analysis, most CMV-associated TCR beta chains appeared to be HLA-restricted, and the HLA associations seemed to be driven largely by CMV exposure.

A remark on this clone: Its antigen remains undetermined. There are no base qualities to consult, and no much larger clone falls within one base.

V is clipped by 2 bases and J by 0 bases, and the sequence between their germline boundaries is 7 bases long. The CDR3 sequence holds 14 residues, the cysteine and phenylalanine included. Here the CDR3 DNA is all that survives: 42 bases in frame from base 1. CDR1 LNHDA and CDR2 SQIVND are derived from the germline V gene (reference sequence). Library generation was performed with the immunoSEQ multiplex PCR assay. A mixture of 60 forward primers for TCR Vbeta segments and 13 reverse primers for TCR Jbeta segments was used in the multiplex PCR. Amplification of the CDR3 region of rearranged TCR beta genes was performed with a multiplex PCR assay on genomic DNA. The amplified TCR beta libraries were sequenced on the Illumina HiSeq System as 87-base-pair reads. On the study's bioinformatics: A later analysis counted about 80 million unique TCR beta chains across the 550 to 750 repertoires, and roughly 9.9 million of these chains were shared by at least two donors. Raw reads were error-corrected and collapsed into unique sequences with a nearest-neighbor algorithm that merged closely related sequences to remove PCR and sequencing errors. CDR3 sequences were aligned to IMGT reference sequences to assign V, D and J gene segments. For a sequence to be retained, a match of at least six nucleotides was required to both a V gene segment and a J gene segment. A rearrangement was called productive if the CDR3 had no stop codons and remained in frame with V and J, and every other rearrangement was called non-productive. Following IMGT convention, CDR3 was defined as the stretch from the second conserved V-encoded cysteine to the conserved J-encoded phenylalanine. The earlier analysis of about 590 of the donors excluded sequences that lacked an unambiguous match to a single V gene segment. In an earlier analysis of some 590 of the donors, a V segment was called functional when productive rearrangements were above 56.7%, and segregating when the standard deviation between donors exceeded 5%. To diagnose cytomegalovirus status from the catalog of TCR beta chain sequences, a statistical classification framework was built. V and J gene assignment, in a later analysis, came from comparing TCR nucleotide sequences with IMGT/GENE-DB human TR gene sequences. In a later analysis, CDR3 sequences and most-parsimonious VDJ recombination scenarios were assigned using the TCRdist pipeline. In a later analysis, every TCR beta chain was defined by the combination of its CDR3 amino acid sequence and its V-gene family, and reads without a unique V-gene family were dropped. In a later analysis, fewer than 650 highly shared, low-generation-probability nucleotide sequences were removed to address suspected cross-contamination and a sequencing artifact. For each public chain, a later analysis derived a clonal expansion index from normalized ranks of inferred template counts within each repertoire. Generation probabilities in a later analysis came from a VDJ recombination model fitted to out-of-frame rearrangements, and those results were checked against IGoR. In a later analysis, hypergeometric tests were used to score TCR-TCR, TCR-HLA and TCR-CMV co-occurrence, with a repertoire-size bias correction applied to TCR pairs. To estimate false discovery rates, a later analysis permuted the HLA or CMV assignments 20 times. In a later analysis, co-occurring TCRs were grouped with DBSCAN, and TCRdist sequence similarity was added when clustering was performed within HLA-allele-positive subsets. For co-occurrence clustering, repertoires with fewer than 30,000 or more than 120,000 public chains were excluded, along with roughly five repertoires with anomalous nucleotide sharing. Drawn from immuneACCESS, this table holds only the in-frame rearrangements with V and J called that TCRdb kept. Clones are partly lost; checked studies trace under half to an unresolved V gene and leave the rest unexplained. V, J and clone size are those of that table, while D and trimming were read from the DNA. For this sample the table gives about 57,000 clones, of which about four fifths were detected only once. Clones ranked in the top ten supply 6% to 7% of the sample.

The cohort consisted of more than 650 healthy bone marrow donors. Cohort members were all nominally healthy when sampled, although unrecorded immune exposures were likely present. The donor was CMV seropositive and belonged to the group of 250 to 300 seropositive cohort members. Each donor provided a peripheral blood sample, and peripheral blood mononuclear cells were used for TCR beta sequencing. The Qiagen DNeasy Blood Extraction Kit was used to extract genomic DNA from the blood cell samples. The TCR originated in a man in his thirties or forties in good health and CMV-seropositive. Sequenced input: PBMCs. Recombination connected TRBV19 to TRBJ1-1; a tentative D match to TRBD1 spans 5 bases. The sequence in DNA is TGTGCCAGTAGTATACAGGGTCTGAACACTGAAGCTTTCTTT. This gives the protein CASSIQGLNTEAFF.